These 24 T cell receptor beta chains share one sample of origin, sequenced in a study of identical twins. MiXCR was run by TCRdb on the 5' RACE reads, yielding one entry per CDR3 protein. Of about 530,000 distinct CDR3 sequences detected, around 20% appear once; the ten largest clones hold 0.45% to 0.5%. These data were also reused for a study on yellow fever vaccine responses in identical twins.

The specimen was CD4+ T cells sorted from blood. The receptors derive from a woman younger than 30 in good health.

CDR3 amino acids: CATSNSGPNEQFF. For the CDR3, the DNA is TGTGCCACCAGCAATTCGGGACCAAATGAGCAGTTCTTC. The J gene is TRBJ2-1, the V gene TRBV15; D is perhaps TRBD1 or TRBD2 (5 bases each). CDR3 length: 13 residues. CDR1 is LNHNV, CDR2 YYDKDF, per germline (reference sequence). V lost 4 bases to trimming and J lost 7 bases, with 11 bases between them.

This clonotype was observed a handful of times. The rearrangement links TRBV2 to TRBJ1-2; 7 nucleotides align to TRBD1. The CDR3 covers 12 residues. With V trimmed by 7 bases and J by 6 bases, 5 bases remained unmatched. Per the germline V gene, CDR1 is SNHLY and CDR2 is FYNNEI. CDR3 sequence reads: CASTEGAHGYTF. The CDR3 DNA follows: TGTGCCAGCACTGAGGGGGCTCATGGCTACACCTTC.

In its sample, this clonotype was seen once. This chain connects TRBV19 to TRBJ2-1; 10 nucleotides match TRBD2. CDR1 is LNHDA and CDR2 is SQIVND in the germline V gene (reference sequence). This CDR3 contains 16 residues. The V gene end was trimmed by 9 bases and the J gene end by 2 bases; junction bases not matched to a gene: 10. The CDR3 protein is CASNPSSGGAYNEQFF. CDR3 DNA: TGTGCCAGCAACCCATCTAGCGGGGGTGCCTACAATGAGCAGTTCTTC.

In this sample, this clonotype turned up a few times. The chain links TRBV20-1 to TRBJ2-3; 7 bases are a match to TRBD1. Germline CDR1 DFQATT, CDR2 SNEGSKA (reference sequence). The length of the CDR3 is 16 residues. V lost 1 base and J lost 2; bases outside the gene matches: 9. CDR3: CSARVFGDRLTDTQYF. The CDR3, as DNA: TGCAGTGCTAGAGTTTTTGGGGACAGACTCACAGATACGCAGTATTTT.

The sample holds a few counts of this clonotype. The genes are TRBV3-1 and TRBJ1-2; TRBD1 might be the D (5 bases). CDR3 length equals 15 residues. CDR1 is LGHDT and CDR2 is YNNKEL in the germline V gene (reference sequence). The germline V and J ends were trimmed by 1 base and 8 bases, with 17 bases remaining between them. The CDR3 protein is CASSQGQGSAAGYTF. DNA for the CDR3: TGTGCCAGCAGCCAAGGCCAGGGCTCGGCGGCGGGCTACACCTTC.

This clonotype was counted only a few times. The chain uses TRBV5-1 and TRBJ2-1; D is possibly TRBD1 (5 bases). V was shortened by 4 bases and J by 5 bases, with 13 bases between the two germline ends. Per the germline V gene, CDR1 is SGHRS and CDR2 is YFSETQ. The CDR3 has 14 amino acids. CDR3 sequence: CASSAKQVNNEQFF. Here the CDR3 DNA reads TGCGCCAGCAGCGCCAAACAGGTTAACAATGAGCAGTTCTTC.

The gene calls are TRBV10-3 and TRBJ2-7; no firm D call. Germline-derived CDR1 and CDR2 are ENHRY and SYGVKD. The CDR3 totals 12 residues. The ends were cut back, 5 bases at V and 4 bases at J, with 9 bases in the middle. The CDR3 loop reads CAISMWSYEQYF. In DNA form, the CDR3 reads TGTGCCATCAGTATGTGGAGTTACGAGCAGTACTTC.

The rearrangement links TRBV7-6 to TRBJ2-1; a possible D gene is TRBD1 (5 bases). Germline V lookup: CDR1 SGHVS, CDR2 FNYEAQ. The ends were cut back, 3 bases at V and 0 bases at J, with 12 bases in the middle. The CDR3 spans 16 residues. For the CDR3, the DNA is TGTGCCAGCAGCTTTGGGGCGTCAAGCTCCTACAATGAGCAGTTCTTC. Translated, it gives CASSFGASSSYNEQFF. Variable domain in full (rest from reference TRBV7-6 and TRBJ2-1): GAGVSQSPRYKVTKRGQDVALRCDPISGHVSLYWYRQALGQGPEFLTYFNYEAQQDKSGLPNDRFSAERPEGSISTLTIQRTEQRDSAMYRCASSFGASSSYNEQFFGPGTRLTVL.

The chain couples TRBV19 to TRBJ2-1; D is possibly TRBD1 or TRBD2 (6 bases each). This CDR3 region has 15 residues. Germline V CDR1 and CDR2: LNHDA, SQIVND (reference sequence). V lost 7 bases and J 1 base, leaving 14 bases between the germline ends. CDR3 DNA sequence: TGTGCCAGTACCGACCGGGGGCTGTCCTACAATGAGCAGTTCTTC. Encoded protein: CASTDRGLSYNEQFF.

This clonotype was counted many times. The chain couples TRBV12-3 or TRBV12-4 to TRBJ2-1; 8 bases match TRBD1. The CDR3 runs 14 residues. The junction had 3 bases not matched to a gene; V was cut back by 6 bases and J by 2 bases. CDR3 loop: CASRAGGPYNEQFF. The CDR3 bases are TGTGCCAGCAGAGCAGGGGGCCCCTACAATGAGCAGTTCTTC.

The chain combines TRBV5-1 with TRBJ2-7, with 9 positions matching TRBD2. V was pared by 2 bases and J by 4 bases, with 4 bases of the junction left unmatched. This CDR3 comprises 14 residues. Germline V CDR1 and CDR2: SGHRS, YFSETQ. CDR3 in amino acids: CASSFGGGAYEQYV. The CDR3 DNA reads TGCGCCAGCAGCTTCGGCGGGGGGGCGTACGAGCAGTACGTC.

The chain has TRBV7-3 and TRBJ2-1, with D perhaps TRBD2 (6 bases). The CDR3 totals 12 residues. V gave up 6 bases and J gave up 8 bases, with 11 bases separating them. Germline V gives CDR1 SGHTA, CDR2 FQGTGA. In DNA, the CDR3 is TGTGCCAGCAGTTCGGGAGAGGATGAGCAGTTCTTC. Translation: CASSSGEDEQFF.

This CDR3 is CASSPPMETGVNEQFF. CDR3 DNA: TGTGCCAGCTCACCACCGATGGAGACAGGGGTCAATGAGCAGTTCTTC. The chain carries TRBV18 and TRBJ2-1, with 8 bases matching TRBD1. The junction had 7 bases not matched to a gene; V was cut back by 0 bases and J by 6 bases. The germline CDR1 and CDR2 sequences are KGHSH and LQKENI. CDR3 size: 16 residues.

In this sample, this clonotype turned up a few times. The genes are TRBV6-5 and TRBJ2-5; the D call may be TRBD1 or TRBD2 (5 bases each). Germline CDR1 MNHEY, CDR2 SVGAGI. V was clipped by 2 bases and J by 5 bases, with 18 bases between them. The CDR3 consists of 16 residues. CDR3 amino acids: CASSYPTGTRRETQYF. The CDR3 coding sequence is TGTGCCAGCAGTTACCCTACCGGGACGAGGAGGGAGACCCAGTACTTC.

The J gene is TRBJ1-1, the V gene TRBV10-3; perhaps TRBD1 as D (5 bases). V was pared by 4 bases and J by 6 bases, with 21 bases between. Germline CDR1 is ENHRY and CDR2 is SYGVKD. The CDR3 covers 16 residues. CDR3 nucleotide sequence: TGTGCCATCAGTGCAGGGACCGAGAGGCTGCGGGCTGAAGCTTTCTTT. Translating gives CAISAGTERLRAEAFF.

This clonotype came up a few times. This CDR3 is CASSRDLGDEQYF. In DNA form, the CDR3 reads TGTGCCAGCAGCCGGGACTTAGGTGACGAGCAGTACTTC. The chain combines TRBV6-1 with TRBJ2-7, with D tentatively TRBD2 (6 bases). The CDR3 runs to 13 residues. V was trimmed by 6 bases and J by 5 bases, leaving 14 bases between them. Germline V gene lookup returns CDR1 MNHNS and CDR2 SASEGT.

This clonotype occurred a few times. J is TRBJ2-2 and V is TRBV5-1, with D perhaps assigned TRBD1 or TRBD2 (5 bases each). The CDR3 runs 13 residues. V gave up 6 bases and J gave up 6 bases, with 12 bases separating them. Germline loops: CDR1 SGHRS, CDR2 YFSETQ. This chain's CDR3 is CASIGTASGELFF. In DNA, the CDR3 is TGCGCCAGCATCGGGACGGCCTCCGGGGAGCTGTTTTTT.

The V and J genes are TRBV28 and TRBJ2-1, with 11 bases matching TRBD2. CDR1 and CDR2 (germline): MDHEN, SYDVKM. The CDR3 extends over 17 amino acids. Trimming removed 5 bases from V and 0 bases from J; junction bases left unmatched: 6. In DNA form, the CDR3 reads TGTGCCAGCAGTCCGACTAGCGGGGCCGGCTCCTACAATGAGCAGTTCTTC. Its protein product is CASSPTSGAGSYNEQFF.

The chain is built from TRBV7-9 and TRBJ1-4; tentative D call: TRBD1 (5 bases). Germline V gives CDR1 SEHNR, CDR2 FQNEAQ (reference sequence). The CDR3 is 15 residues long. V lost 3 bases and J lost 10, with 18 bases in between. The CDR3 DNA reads TGTGCCAGCAGCTTCGGGACGAGCAACGCTGGAAAACTGTTTTTT. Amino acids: CASSFGTSNAGKLFF.

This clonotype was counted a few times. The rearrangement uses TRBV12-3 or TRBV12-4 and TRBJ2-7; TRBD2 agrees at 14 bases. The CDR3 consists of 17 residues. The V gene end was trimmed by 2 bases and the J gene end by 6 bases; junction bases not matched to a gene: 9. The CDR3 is CASSLREGLAGGSEQYF. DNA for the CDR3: TGTGCCAGCAGTTTAAGGGAAGGACTAGCGGGAGGTTCCGAGCAGTACTTC.

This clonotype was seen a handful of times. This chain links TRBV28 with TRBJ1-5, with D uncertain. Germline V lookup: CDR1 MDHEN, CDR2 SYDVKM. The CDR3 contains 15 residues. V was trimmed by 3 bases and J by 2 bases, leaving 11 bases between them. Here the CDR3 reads CASSFKGSRNQPQHF. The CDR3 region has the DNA TGTGCCAGCAGTTTTAAGGGATCGCGCAATCAGCCCCAGCATTTT.

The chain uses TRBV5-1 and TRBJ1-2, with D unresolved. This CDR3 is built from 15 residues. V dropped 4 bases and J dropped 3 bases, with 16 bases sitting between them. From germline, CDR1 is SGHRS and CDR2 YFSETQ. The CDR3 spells CASSIGAAGDYGYTF. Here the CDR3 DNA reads TGCGCCAGCAGCATTGGTGCGGCAGGAGACTATGGCTACACCTTC.

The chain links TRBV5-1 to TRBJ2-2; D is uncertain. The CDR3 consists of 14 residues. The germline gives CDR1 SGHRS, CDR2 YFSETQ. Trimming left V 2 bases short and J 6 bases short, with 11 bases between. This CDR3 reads CASSFTPGAGELFF. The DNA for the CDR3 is TGCGCCAGCAGCTTCACTCCGGGTGCCGGGGAGCTGTTTTTT.

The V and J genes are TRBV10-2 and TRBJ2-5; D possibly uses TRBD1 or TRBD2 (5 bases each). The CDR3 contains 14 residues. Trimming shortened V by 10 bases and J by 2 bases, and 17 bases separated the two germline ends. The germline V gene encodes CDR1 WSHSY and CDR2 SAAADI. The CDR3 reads CATRGLTAQETQYF. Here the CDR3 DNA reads TGCGCCACTCGCGGACTGACAGCACAAGAGACCCAGTACTTC.